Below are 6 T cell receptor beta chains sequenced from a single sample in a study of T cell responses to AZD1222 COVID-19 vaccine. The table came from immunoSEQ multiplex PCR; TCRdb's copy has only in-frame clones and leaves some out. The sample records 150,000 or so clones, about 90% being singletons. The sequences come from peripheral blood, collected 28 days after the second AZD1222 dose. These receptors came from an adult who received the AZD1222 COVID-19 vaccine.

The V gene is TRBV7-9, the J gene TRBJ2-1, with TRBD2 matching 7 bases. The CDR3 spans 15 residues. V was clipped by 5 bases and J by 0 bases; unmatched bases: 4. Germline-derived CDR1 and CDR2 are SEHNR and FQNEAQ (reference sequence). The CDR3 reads CASSRDYYSYNEQFF. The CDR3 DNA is TGTGCCAGCAGCCGGGACTACTACTCCTACAATGAGCAGTTCTTC.

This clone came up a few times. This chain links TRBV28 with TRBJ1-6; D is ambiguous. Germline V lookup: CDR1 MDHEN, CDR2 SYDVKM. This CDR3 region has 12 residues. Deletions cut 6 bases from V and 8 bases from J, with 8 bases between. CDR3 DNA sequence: TGTGCCAGCAGGTTGAGGGATTCACCCCTCCACTTT. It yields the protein CASRLRDSPLHF. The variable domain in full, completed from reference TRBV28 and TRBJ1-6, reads DVKVTQSSRYLVKRTGEKVFLECVQDMDHENMFWYRQDPGLGLRLIYFSYDVKMKEKGDIPEGYSVSREKKERFSLILESASTNQTSMYLCASRLRDSPLHFGNGTRLTVT.

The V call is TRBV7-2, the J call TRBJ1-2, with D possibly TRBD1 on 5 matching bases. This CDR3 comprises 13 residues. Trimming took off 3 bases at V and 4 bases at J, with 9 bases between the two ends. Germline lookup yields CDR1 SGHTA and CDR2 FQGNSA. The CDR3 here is CASSFGGFYGYTF. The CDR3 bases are TGTGCCAGCAGCTTCGGGGGGTTCTATGGCTACACCTTC.

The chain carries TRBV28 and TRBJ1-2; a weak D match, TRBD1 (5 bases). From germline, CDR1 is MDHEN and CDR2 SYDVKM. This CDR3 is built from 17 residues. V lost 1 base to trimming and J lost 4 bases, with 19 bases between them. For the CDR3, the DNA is TGTGCCAGCAGTTTATCGCATCGACAGAGCATACCCTATGGCTACACCTTC. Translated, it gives CASSLSHRQSIPYGYTF.

In nucleotides, the CDR3 is TGTGCCAGCAGTTGTTGGGGACAGGGGATCTACGAGCAGTACTTC. Translating it yields CASSCWGQGIYEQYF. The chain joins TRBV6-2 or TRBV6-3 to TRBJ2-7, with 10 bases aligning to TRBD1. The CDR3 has 15 amino acids. Trimming took 4 bases from V and 3 from J; bases not matched to a gene: 6. Per germline, CDR1 MNHEY and CDR2 SVGEGT.

This chain's CDR3 is CSVRGVGEKLFF. The DNA for the CDR3 is TGCAGCGTTAGAGGGGTGGGTGAAAAACTGTTTTTT. This chain uses TRBV29-1 with TRBJ1-4; tentatively, D is TRBD1 (5 bases). This CDR3 comprises 12 residues. The ends were cut back, 5 bases at V and 7 bases at J, with 11 bases in the middle. Germline loops: CDR1 SQVTM, CDR2 ANQGSEA.